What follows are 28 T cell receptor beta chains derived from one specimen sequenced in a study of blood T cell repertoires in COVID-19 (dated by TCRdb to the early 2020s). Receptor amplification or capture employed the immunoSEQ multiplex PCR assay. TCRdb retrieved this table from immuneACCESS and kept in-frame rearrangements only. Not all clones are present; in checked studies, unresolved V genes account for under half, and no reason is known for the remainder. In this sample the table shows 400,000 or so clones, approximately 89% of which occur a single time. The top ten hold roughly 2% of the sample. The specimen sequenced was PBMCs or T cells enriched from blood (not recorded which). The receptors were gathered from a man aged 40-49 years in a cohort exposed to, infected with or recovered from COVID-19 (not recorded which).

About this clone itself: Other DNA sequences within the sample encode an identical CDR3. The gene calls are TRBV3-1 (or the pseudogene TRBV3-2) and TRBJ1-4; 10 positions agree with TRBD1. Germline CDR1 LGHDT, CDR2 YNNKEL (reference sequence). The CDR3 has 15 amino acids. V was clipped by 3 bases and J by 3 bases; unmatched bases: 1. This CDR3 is CASSQGQGPNEKLFF. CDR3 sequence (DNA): TGTGCCAGCAGCCAGGGACAGGGGCCTAATGAAAAACTGTTTTTT.

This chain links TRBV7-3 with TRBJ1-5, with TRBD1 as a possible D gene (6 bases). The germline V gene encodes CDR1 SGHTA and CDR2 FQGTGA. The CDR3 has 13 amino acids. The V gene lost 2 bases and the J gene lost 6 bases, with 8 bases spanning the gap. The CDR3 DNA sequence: TGTGCCAGCAGCTTAGAAGGGGGTCAGCCCCAGCATTTT. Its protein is CASSLEGGQPQHF.

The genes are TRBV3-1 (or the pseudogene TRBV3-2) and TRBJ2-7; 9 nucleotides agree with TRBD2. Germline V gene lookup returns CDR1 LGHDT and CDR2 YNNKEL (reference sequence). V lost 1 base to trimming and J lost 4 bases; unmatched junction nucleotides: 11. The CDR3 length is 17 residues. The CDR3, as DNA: TGTGCCAGCAGCCAAGTTCCCCTTTTGGCGGGAGGGTACGAGCAGTACTTC. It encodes CASSQVPLLAGGYEQYF.

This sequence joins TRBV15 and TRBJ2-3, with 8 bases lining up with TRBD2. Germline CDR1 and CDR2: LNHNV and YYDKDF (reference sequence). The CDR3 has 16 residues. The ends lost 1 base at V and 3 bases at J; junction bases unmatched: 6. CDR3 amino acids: CATSRASGWATDTQYF. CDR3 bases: TGTGCCACCAGCAGAGCTAGCGGGTGGGCGACAGATACGCAGTATTTT.

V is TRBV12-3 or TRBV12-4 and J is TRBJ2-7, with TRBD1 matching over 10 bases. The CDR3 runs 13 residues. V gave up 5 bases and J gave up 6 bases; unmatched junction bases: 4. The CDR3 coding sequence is TGTGCCAGCAGTCCAGGACAGGGGGGCGAGCAGTACTTC. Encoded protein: CASSPGQGGEQYF.

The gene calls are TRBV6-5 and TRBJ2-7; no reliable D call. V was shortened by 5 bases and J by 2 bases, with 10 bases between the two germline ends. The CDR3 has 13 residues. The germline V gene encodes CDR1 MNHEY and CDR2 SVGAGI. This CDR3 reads CASSPSSPYEQYF. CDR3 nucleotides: TGTGCCAGCAGTCCCTCGTCCCCCTACGAGCAGTACTTC.

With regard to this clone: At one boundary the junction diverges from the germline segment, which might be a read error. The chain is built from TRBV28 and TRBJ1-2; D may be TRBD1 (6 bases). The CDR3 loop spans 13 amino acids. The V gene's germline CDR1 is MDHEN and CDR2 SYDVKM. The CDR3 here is CATTEGDNYGYTF. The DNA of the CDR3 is TGTGCCACAACTGAAGGGGACAACTATGGCTACACTTTC.

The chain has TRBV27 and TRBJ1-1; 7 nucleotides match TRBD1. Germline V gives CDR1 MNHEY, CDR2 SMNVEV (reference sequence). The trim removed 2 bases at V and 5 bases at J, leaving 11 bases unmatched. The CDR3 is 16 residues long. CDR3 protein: CASSLVARAGGTEAFF. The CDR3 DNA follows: TGTGCCAGCAGTTTAGTTGCTCGGGCAGGGGGGACTGAAGCTTTCTTT.

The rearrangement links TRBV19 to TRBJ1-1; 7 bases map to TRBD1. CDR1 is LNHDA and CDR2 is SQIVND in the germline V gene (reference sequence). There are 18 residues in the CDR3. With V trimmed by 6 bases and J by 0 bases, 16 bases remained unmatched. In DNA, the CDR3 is TGTGCCAGTAGCCCAATGTTTGGGGACAGCACGATGAACACTGAAGCTTTCTTT. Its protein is CASSPMFGDSTMNTEAFF.

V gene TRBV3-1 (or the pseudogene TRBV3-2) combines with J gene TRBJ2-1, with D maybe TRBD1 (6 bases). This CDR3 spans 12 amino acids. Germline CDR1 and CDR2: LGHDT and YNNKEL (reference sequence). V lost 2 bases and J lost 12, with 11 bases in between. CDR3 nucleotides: TGTGCCAGCAGCCAATCTCAGGGGCTGCAGTTCTTC. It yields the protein CASSQSQGLQFF.

The CDR3 protein is CASGGWSTGELFF. CDR3 DNA: TGCGCCAGCGGGGGGTGGAGCACCGGGGAGCTGTTTTTT. This chain uses TRBV5-1 with TRBJ2-2, with D possibly TRBD2 on 6 matching bases. CDR1 and CDR2 (germline): SGHRS, YFSETQ. V gave up 7 bases and J gave up 4 bases, with 11 bases separating them. The CDR3 has 13 residues.

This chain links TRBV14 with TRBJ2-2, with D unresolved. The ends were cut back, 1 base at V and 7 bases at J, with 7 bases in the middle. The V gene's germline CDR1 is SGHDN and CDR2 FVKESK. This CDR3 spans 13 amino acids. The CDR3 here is CASSQAVYGELFF. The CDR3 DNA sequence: TGTGCCAGCAGCCAAGCGGTTTACGGGGAGCTGTTTTTT. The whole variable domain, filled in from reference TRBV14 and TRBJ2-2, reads EAGVTQFPSHSVIEKGQTVTLRCDPISGHDNLYWYRRVMGKEIKFLLHFVKESKQDESGMPNNRFLAERTGGTYSTLKVQPAELEDSGVYFCASSQAVYGELFFGEGSRLTVL.

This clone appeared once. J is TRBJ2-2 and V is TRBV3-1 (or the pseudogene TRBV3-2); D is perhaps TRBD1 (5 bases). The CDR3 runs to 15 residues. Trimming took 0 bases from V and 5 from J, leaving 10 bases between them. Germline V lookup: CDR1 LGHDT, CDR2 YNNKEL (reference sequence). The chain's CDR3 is CASSQDGALTGELFF. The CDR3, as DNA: TGTGCCAGCAGCCAAGATGGGGCGCTGACCGGGGAGCTGTTTTTT.

The CDR3, as DNA: TGTGCCAGCAGTTACCGGGGGACCCAAGAGACCCAGTACTTC. This encodes CASSYRGTQETQYF. This rearrangement joins TRBV7-9 to TRBJ2-5, with D perhaps TRBD2 (6 bases). Germline V gene lookup returns CDR1 SEHNR and CDR2 FQNEAQ (reference sequence). V was shortened by 6 bases and J by 1 base, with 12 bases between the two germline ends. The CDR3 loop spans 14 amino acids. Full variable domain (missing parts from reference TRBV7-9 and TRBJ2-5): DTGVSQNPRHKITKRGQNVTFRCDPISEHNRLYWYRQTLGQGPEFLTYFQNEAQLEKSRLLSDRFSAERPKGSFSTLEIQRTEQGDSAMYLCASSYRGTQETQYFGPGTRLLVL.

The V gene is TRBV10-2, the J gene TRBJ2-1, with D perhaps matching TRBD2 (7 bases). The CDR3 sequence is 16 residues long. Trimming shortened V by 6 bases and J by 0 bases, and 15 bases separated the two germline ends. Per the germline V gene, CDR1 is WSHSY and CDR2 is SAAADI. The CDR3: CASRDLGGDSYNEQFF. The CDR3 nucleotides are TGCGCCAGCAGGGACCTAGGGGGGGACTCCTACAATGAGCAGTTCTTC.

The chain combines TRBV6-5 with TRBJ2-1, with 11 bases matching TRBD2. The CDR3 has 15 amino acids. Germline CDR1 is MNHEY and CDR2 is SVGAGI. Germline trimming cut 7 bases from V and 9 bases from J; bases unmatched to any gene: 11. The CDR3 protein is CASTKTSGRGSEQFF. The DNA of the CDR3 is TGTGCCAGCACCAAAACTAGCGGGAGAGGTAGTGAGCAGTTCTTC.

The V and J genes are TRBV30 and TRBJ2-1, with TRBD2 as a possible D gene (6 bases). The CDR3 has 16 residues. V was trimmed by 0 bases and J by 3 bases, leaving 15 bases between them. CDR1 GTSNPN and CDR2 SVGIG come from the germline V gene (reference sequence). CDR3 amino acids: CAWSVPQLAIYNEQFF. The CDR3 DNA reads TGTGCCTGGAGTGTACCGCAACTAGCCATCTACAATGAGCAGTTCTTC.

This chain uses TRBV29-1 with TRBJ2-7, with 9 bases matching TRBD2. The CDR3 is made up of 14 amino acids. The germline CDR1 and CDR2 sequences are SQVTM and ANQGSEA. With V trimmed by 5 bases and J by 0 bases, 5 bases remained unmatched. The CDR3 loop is CSVSSGGSSYEQYF. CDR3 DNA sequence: TGCAGCGTTTCAAGCGGGGGGAGCTCCTACGAGCAGTACTTC.

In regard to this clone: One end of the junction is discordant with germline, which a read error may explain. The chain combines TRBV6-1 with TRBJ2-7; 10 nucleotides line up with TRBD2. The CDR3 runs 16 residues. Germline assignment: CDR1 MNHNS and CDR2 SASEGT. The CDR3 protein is CASSDEGRTSGYGQYF. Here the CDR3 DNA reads TGTGCCAGCAGTGATGAGGGGAGGACTAGCGGTTACGGGCAGTACTTC.

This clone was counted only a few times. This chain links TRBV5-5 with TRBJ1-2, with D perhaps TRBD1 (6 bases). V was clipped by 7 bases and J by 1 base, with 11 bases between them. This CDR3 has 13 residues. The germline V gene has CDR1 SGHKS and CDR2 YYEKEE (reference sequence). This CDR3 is CASGQKINYGYTF. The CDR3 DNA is TGTGCCAGCGGACAGAAGATTAACTATGGCTACACCTTC.

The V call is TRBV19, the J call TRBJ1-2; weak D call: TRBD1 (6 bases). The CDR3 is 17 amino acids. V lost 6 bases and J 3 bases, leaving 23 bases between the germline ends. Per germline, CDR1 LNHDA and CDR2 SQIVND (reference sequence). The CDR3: CASRFSQRQGKDYGYTF. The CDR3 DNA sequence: TGTGCCAGTAGATTTTCCCAACGGCAGGGGAAGGACTATGGCTACACCTTC.

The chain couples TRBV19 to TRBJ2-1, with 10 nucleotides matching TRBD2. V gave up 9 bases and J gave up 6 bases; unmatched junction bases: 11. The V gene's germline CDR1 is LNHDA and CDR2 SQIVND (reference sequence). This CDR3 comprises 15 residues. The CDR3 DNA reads TGTGCCAGCAGTTTTGAGGGACTAGCGTTCAATGAGCAGTTCTTC. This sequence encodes CASSFEGLAFNEQFF. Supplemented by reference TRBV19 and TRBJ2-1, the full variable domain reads DGGITQSPKYLFRKEGQNVTLSCEQNLNHDAMYWYRQDPGQGLRLIYYSQIVNDFQKGDIAEGYSVSREKKESFPLTVTSAQKNPTAFYLCASSFEGLAFNEQFFGPGTRLTVL.

In DNA, the CDR3 is TGTGCCACGACAAACCCGAGTGACACCGGGGAGCTGTTTTTT. This codes for CATTNPSDTGELFF. The chain couples TRBV12-5 to TRBJ2-2; D unresolved. Germline CDR1 is LGHNT and CDR2 is FRNRAP. This CDR3 region has 14 residues.

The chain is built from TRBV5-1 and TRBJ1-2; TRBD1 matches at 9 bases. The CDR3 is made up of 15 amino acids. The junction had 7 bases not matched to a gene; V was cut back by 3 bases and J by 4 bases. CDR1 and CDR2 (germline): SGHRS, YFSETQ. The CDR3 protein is CASSSHGTGIYGYTF. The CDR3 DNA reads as TGCGCCAGCAGCTCCCATGGGACAGGGATCTATGGCTACACCTTC.

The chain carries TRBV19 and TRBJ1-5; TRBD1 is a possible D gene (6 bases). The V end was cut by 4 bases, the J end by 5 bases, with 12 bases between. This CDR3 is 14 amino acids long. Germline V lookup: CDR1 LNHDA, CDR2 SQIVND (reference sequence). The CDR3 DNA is TGTGCCAGTAGTACTTTACAGGGTTATCAGCCCCAGCATTTT. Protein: CASSTLQGYQPQHF.

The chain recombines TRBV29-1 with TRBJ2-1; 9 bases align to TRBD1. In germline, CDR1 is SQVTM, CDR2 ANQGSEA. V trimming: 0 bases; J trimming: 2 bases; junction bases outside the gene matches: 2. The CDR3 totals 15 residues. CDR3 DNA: TGCAGCGTTGAAGAGACAGGGGGGACCTACAATGAGCAGTTCTTC. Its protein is CSVEETGGTYNEQFF.

The CDR3 DNA reads as TGTGCCAGCTCCTGGTCGGCCGGGGAGCTGTTTTTT. It specifies CASSWSAGELFF. This chain uses TRBV18 with TRBJ2-2; no clear D gene. The ends were cut back, 6 bases at V and 6 bases at J, with 8 bases in the middle. CDR1 and CDR2 from the germline V gene are KGHSH and LQKENI. This CDR3 has 12 residues.

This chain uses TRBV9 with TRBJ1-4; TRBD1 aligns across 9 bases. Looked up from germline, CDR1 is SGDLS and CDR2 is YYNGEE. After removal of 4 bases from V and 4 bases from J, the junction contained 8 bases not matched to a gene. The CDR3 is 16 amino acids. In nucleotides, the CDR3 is TGTGCCAGCAGCCCGGGGACAGGGACGGGTAATGAAAAACTGTTTTTT. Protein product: CASSPGTGTGNEKLFF.